A single T cell receptor (beta chain) is shown here with its context. Its matching antigen is unknown. The sample is drawn from a study of PD-1 blockade in classical Hodgkin lymphoma. The wider study: Nivolumab dosed at 3 mg/kg went to patients intravenously every 2 weeks. Study observations and caveats: In newly diagnosed patients, baseline TCR diversity was reportedly below that of healthy donors. The repertoire differences lack a defined cause, possibly disease activity or prior therapy. By C4D1, CD4+ diversity increased significantly, especially in complete responders.

V was trimmed by 3 bases and J by 0 bases, leaving 12 bases between them. Germline assignment: CDR1 LNHNV and CDR2 YYDKDF (reference sequence). The CDR3 totals 16 residues. Here immunoSEQ multiplex PCR was the method, and the copy in TCRdb shows in-frame clones only, minus some. The sample lists about 19,000 clones, about 88% occurring once. Brentuximab vedotin exposure varied among the patients, all of whom had relapsed after autologous stem cell transplantation. The source is a human donor with classical Hodgkin lymphoma. The chain carries TRBV15 and TRBJ2-4; D may be TRBD1 (6 bases). The starting material was peripheral blood mononuclear cells (PBMCs), obtained at baseline. CDR3 loop: CATSSDRSLAKNIQYF. The DNA of the CDR3 is TGTGCCACCAGCAGCGACAGGTCTTTAGCCAAAAACATTCAGTACTTC. The variable domain in full, with the rest retrieved from reference TRBV15 and TRBJ2-4, is DAMVIQNPRYQVTQFGKPVTLSCSQTLNHNVMYWYQQKSSQAPKLLFHYYDKDFNNEADTPDNFQSRRPNTSFCFLDIRSPGLGDTAMYLCATSSDRSLAKNIQYFGAGTRLSVL.